Reported below is one T cell receptor beta chain. Its antigen is as yet unknown. V gave up 3 bases and J gave up 4 bases; unmatched junction bases: 3. The CDR3 totals 14 residues. Germline V gives CDR1 MNHEY, CDR2 SMNVEV (reference sequence). This record comes from a study of T cells in localized non-small cell lung cancer. Broader study findings: Compared with tumor, uninvolved adjacent lung displayed greater T cell clonality, ranking highest overall.

Clones were read by immunoSEQ multiplex PCR, and TCRdb kept only the in-frame ones, dropping some. The sample lists over 40,000 clones, about 85% occurring once. The chain joins TRBV27 to TRBJ1-1, with TRBD1 identical over 9 bases. The clonotype originates from a woman aged 18-50 years with stage III lung adenocarcinoma. The sample in question was peripheral blood, obtained before any cancer treatment. The CDR3 spells CASSFGTGSTEAFF. Here the CDR3 DNA reads TGTGCCAGCAGTTTCGGGACAGGGAGCACTGAAGCTTTCTTT.